A selection of T cell receptor beta chains follows, all from one sample in a study of blood T cells in healthy people across ages. MiXCR was run by TCRdb on the 5' RACE reads, yielding one entry per CDR3 protein. The sample holds under 700,000 distinct CDR3 sequences, around 24% seen once. The sample was also reused in another study, on T cells of mothers and their children.

Sequencing was carried out using blood. The receptors come from a boy aged 5 to 17 in good health. CDR3s include the opening cysteine and the closing phenylalanine or tryptophan. Fields, in order: CDR3 protein, V gene, J gene.

CDR3aa: CASSALAGFYNEQFF; v_gene: TRBV19; j_gene: TRBJ2-1
CDR3aa: CASSGSLDWKFDYNEQFF; v_gene: TRBV2; j_gene: TRBJ2-1
CDR3aa: CSARDIFGADTQYF; v_gene: TRBV20-1; j_gene: TRBJ2-3
CDR3aa: CASSLPIGTLYNEQFF; v_gene: TRBV7-9; j_gene: .
CDR3aa: CASSETGYSETQYF; v_gene: TRBV9; j_gene: TRBJ2-5
CDR3aa: CASSPLVDRVSYEQYF; v_gene: TRBV12-3/TRBV12-4; j_gene: TRBJ2-7
CDR3aa: CASSYRGQTQYF; v_gene: TRBV2; j_gene: TRBJ2-5
CDR3aa: CASSLVTGKQGGANVLTF; v_gene: TRBV5-5; j_gene: TRBJ2-6
CDR3aa: CASSGDGVYEQYF; v_gene: TRBV2; j_gene: TRBJ2-7
CDR3aa: CASSEPGYSSGNTIYF; v_gene: TRBV6-1; j_gene: TRBJ1-3
CDR3aa: CASSPDRDDQPQHF; v_gene: TRBV2; j_gene: TRBJ1-5
CDR3aa: CASAHRGGEKLFF; v_gene: TRBV10-3; j_gene: TRBJ1-4
CDR3aa: CASSLIAGPYNEQFF; v_gene: TRBV7-9; j_gene: .
CDR3aa: CASGDSTRLHTGELFF; v_gene: TRBV25-1; j_gene: TRBJ2-2
CDR3aa: CASRTGAGGGELFF; v_gene: TRBV13; j_gene: TRBJ2-2
CDR3aa: CASSLRVDTQYF; v_gene: TRBV12-3/TRBV12-4; j_gene: TRBJ2-3
CDR3aa: CATSTPGTSGSLLEQFF; v_gene: TRBV15; j_gene: .
CDR3aa: CASTDGVQSSYEQYF; v_gene: TRBV6-6; j_gene: TRBJ2-7
CDR3aa: CASSHPGSEQYF; v_gene: TRBV7-7; j_gene: TRBJ2-7
CDR3aa: CASSPTVNGYTF; v_gene: TRBV7-2; j_gene: TRBJ1-2